This T cell receptor (beta chain) was sequenced in a study of T-cell memory formation after mild COVID-19 (dated by TCRdb to about 2021). Background on the whole study: TCR sequence clusters from the two donors were largely donor specific. In a couple of donors, T-cell clones that expanded and contracted after mild COVID-19 were followed by sequencing TCRalpha and TCRbeta repertoires longitudinally. Two young, previously healthy adult volunteers, one female and one male, were included in the cohort.

The instrument given in TCRdb is Illumina NovaSeq 6000. Using 5'RACE with constant-segment primers, TCRalpha and TCRbeta cDNA libraries were constructed, with sample barcodes and unique molecular identifiers added in the process. Trizol reagent was used to extract RNA from every sample. Libraries were amplified in two PCR steps, with a second sample barcode and Illumina TruSeq adapters added in the second step. Sequencing of the libraries was done on an Illumina NovaSeq, producing 2 x 150 bp paired-end reads. Regarding the original processing steps: Demultiplexing of reads and collapsing into UMI-guided consensus sequences were performed with migec v1.2.7. With mixcr v2.1.11, UMI consensuses were aligned to TRA and TRB V and J templates and assembled into clonotypes. A clonotype was counted as expanded or contracted only when both edgeR and NoisET called the clonotype significant, with the noise models trained on biological replicates. For edgeR calls, the cutoffs were a false discovery rate-adjusted p below 0.01 and a log2 fold-change threshold of 1. PCA with hierarchical clustering of max-normalized trajectories of the 1000 most abundant clonotypes was used as exploratory dynamics analysis. Separately sequenced CD4+ and CD8+ repertoires were used to assign a CD4 or CD8 phenotype to each responding clone. The public reads were run again by TCRdb, first through fastp at Q25 and then through MiXCR, and only productive beta chains were kept. Rows with a matching CDR3 protein are joined into one entry that keeps the most common DNA and genes. These V and J calls are TCRdb output, not the study's own analysis. The sample table lists about 280,000 distinct CDR3 sequences, approximately 8.4% of them with a count of one. Approximately 22% of the sample comes from the top ten.

Results the study describes overall, beyond this receptor: Contracting CD4+ clones were located mainly in the CM and EM memory subsets, whereas CD8+ clones were found to be enriched in EMRA. From day 15 to 85, contracting clones showed balanced CD4/CD8 phenotypes, whereas a second wave of clones that expanded from day 15 to 37 leaned towards CD4+. Whether the second-wave clones peaking on day 37 were SARS-CoV-2 specific was not confirmed. Some responding clones were detected in pre-infection memory, which suggested that pre-existing cross-reactive memory T cells had joined the SARS-CoV-2 response. The study included only a couple of mild cases, and larger cohorts that include severe cases with pre-infection samples were judged to be necessary.

The CDR3 has 15 amino acids, counting the end cysteine and phenylalanine. The retained sequence is limited to the CDR3, 45 bases, with the frame set at the first base. For CDR1 and CDR2, the germline V gene lists LGHNA and YNFKEQ. For this chain, trimming is 1 base at the V end and 7 bases at the J end, and the number of junction bases without a gene match is 8. Ficoll-Paque density gradient centrifugation was used to isolate PBMCs. This clonotype showed up just a few times. Which antigen it targets is not known. No base-level quality is on record; no much larger clone is a single base apart. This chain is built from TRBV4-2 and TRBJ2-3, and TRBD2 aligns with 7 junction nucleotides. This TCR derives from a man between 18 and 29 years old who had mild COVID-19 (a few samples of this study predate the infection). The sample titles of this study are shuffled in the database, so cell type and time point are left out; the donor was told from shared clones. Sequencing used PBMCs or a T cell subset sorted from them (not recorded which). The base sequence is TGTGCCAGCAGCCAAGGGGGGGACTACATTTATACGCAGTATTTT. The translation is CASSQGGDYIYTQYF.